This TCR beta chain was obtained from a study of T cell responses to AZD1222 COVID-19 vaccine. The data were produced by immunoSEQ multiplex PCR, yet TCRdb's version contains in-frame clones alone and is incomplete. Altogether 100,000 to 150,000 clones are present, less than 95% being singletons, with the ten largest covering approximately 7.9%. The CDR3 is 12 amino acids. Germline V gene data show CDR1 as LGHDT and CDR2 as YNNKEL (reference sequence). Trimming removed 3 bases at V and 10 bases at J, with 10 bases between. This material consisted of peripheral blood, taken on day 0 of AZD1222 vaccination. The chain links TRBV3-1 (or the pseudogene TRBV3-2) to TRBJ2-1, with D perhaps being TRBD1 or TRBD2 (5 bases each). The TCR was taken from an adult in good health. This CDR3 reads CASSQGVREQFF. The CDR3 DNA sequence: TGTGCCAGCAGCCAGGGGGTTCGGGAGCAGTTCTTC.